This record looks at one T cell receptor beta chain sequence and its context. This CDR3 region has 14 residues. The V gene lost 3 bases and the J gene lost 2 bases, with 11 bases spanning the gap. Germline-derived CDR1 and CDR2 are LGHDT and YNNKEL (reference sequence). The data originate from a study of control samples from healthy donors and cancer patients. Assay: immunoSEQ multiplex PCR; the TCRdb copy retains only in-frame clones and omits some. The top ten hold roughly 3.1% of the sample, which has some 150,000 clones, more than 85% seen once. V gene TRBV3-1 (or the pseudogene TRBV3-2) combines with J gene TRBJ2-7; D may be TRBD1 (5 bases). The TCR sequence derives from a man aged 30 to 45 in good health. The source material was blood. CDR3 nucleotide sequence: TGTGCCAGCAGCCACATGGGGCCCCCCTACGAGCAGTACTTC. Protein sequence: CASSHMGPPYEQYF.